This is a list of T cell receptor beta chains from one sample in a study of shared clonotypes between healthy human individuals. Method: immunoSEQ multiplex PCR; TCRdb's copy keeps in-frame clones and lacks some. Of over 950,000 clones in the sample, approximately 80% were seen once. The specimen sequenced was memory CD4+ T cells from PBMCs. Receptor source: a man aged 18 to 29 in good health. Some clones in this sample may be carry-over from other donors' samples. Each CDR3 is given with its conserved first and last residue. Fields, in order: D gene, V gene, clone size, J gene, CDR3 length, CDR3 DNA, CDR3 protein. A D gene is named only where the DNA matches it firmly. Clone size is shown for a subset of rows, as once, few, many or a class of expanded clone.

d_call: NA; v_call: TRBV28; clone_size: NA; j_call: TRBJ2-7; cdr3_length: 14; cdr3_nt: TGTGCCAGCAGTGCACACTCCGGAGGCTACGAGCAGTACTTC; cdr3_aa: CASSAHSGGYEQYF
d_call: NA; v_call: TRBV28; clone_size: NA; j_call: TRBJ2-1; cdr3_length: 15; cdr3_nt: TGTGCCAGCAGGACCACAGGGAGCTCCTACAATGAGCAGTTCTTC; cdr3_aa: CASRTTGSSYNEQFF
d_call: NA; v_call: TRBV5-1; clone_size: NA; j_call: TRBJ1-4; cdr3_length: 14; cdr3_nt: TGCGCCAGCAGCTACAGGGCAACTAATGAAAAACTGTTTTTT; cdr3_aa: CASSYRATNEKLFF
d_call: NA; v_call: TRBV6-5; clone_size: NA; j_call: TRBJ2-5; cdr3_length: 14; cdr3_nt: TGTGCCAGCACCAGGGGGGGGGCGAGGGAGACCCAGTACTTC; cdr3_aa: CASTRGGARETQYF
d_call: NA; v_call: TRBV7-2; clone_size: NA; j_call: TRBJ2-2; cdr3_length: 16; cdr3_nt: TGTGCCAGCAGCTTAGTTGGTTCCGCGAACACCGGGATCCTGTTTTTT; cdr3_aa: CASSLVGSANTGILFF
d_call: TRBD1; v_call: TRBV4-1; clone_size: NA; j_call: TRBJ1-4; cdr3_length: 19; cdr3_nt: TGCGCCAGCAGCCAACCAGGGGGGACAGCTGGGGGAACTAATGAAAAACTGTTTTTT; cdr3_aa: CASSQPGGTAGGTNEKLFF
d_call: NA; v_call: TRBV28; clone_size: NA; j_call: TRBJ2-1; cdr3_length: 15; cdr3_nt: TGTGCCAGCAGTTTATTGAAGAGGGTCGGGAATGAGCAGTTCTTC; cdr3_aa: CASSLLKRVGNEQFF
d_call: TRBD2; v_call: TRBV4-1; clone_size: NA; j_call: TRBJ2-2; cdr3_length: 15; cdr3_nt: TGCGCCAGCAGCCAGCTGGGACTAGTCACCGGGGAGCTGTTTTTT; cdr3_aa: CASSQLGLVTGELFF
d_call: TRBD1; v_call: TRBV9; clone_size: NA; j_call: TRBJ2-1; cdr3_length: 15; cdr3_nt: TGTGCCAGCAGCGTAGGACAGGGCTCCTACAATGAGCAGTTCTTC; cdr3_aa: CASSVGQGSYNEQFF
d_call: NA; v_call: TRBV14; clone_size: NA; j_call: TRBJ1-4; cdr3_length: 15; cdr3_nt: TGTGCCAGCAGCCCGCCGGGCGCCTTTAATGAAAAACTGTTTTTT; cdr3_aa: CASSPPGAFNEKLFF
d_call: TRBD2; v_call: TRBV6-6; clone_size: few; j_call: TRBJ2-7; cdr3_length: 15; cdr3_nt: TGTGCCAGCAGGACCGGGACTAGTGGTTCCTACGAGCAGTACTTC; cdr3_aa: CASRTGTSGSYEQYF
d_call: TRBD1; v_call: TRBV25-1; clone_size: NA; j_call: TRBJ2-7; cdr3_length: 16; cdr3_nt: TGTGCCAGCAGTGACACCCCCGGGACAGGGGACGACGAGCAGTACTTC; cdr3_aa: CASSDTPGTGDDEQYF
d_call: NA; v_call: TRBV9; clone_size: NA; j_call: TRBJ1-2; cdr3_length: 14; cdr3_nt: TGTGCCAGCAGCCCCCAGGTTGGAAACGATGGCTACACCTTC; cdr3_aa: CASSPQVGNDGYTF
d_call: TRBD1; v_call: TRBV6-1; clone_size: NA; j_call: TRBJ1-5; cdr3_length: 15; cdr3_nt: TGTGCCAGCAGTGGCCTGGGACAGGCGGGTCAGCCCCAGCATTTT; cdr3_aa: CASSGLGQAGQPQHF
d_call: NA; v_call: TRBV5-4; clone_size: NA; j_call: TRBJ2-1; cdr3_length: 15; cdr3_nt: TGTGCCAGCAGCCCTGGGGGCTCCTTAGGGAATGAGCAGTTCTTC; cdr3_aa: CASSPGGSLGNEQFF
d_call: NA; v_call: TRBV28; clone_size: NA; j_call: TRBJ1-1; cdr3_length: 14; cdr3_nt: TGTGCCAGCAAAACACCCGACCGGAACACTGAAGCTTTCTTT; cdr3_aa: CASKTPDRNTEAFF
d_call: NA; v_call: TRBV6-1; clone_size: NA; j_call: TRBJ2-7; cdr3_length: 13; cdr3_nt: TGTGCCAGCAGTGTAGAAGGAATCTACGAGCAGTACTTC; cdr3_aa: CASSVEGIYEQYF
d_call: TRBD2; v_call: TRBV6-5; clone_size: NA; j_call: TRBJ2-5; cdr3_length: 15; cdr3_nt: TGTGCCAGCAGTTACATTCCGGGACTAGGCGAGACCCAGTACTTC; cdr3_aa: CASSYIPGLGETQYF
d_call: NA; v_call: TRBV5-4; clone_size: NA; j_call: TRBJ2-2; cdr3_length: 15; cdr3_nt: TGTGCCAGCAGTTCGAGGGCAGGGGCGACCGGGGAGCTGTTTTTT; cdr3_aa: CASSSRAGATGELFF
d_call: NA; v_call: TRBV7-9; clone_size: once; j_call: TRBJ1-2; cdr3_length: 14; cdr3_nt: TGTGCCAGCAGCCTTGGTACAGGGATCTGGGGCTACACCTTC; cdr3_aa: CASSLGTGIWGYTF
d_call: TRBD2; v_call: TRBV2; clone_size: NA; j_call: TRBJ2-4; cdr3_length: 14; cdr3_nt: TGTGCCAGCAGCTCACTAACGGGGGGAAACATTCAGTACTTC; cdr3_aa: CASSSLTGGNIQYF
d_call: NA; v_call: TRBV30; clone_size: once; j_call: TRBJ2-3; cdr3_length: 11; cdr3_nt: TGTGCCTGGAAAGTCACAGATACGCAGTATTTT; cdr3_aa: CAWKVTDTQYF
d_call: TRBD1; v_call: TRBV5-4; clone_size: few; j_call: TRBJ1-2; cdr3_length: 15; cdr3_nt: TGTGCCAGCAGCTTAGGACAGGGGGCCGACTATGGCTACACCTTC; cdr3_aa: CASSLGQGADYGYTF
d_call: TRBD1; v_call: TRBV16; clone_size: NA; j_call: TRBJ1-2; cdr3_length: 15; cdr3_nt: TGTGCCAGCAGCCAAGGGACAGGGGGCATGTATGGCTACACCTTC; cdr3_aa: CASSQGTGGMYGYTF
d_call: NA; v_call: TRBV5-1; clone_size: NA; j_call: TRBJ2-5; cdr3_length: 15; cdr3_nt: TGCGCCAGCAGCCCCCAGGGGGGAGGATGGGAGACCCAGTACTTC; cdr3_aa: CASSPQGGGWETQYF
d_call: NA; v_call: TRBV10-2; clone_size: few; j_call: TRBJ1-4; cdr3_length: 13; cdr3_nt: TGCGCCAGCCCGCAGTCAACTAATGAAAAACTGTTTTTT; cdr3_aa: CASPQSTNEKLFF
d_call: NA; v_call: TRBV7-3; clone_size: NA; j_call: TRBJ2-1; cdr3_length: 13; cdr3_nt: TGTGCCAGCAGCCTGCTGCGTTATGATGAGCAGTTCTTC; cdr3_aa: CASSLLRYDEQFF
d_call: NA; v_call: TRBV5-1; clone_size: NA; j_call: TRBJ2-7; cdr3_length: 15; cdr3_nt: TGCGCCAGCAGCTTGGTGGGTAGCGGCCCCTTGGGGCAGTACTTC; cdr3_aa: CASSLVGSGPLGQYF
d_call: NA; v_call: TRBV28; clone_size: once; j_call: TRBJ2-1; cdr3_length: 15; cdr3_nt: TGTGCCAGCAGTTCTACGGGGAAGCGACGGAATGAGCAGTTCTTC; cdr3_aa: CASSSTGKRRNEQFF
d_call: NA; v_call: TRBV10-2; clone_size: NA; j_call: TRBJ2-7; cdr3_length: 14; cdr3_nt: TGCGCCAGCAGTGAGTACCGAGAGGGGTGGGAGCAGTACTTC; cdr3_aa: CASSEYREGWEQYF
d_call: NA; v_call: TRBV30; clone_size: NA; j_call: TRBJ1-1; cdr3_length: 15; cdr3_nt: TGTGCCGGCCAAGGGCGGGGGGCGAGATACACTGAAGCTTTCTTT; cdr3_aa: CAGQGRGARYTEAFF
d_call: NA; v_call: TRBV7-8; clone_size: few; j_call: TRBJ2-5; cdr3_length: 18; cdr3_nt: TGTGCCAGCAGTGGCCGGTACGTGAACGCGAAACAACAAGAGACCCAGTACTTC; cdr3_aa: CASSGRYVNAKQQETQYF
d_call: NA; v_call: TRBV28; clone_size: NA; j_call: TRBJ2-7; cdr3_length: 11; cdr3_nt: TGTGCCACCCAAAACTCCTACGAGCAGTACTTC; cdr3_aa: CATQNSYEQYF
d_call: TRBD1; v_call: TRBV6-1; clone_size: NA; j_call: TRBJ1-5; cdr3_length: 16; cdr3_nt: TGTGCCAGCAGTGAAGTCGGGACAGGGGGCGGGTGGCCCCAGCATTTT; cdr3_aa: CASSEVGTGGGWPQHF
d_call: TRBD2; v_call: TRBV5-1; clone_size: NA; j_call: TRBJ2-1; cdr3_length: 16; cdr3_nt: TGCGCCAGCAGCATCATAGCGGGAGGGCCTGGCAATGAGCAGTTCTTC; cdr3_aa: CASSIIAGGPGNEQFF
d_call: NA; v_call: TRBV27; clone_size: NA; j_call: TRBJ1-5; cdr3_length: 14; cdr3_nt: TGTGCCAGCAGTTTCGGACCGGGGGGTCAGCCCCAGCATTTT; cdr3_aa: CASSFGPGGQPQHF
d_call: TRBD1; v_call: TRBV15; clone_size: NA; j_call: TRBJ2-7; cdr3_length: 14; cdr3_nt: TGTGCCACCAGCAGAGAACAGGGGGAGTACGAGCAGTACTTC; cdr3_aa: CATSREQGEYEQYF
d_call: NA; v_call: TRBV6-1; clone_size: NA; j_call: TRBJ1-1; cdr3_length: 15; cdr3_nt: TGTGCCAGCGCGTTGGGTGGAGGGGCGAACACTGAAGCTTTCTTT; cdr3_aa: CASALGGGANTEAFF
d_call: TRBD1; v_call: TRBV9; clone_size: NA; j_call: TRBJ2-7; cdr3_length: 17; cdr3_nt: TGTGCCAGCAGCGTAAGGCTGCCGGGACAGGGGGCTTTCGAGCAGTACTTC; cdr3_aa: CASSVRLPGQGAFEQYF
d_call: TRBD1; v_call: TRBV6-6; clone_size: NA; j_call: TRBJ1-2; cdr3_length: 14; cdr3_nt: TGTGCCAGCAGTTACAAGGGACAGTCGCATGGCTACACCTTC; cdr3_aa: CASSYKGQSHGYTF
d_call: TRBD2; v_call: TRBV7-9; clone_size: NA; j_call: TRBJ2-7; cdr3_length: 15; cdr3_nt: TGTGCCAGCAGCTTAGTCGGGACTAGCGCCCACGAGCAGTACTTC; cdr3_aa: CASSLVGTSAHEQYF
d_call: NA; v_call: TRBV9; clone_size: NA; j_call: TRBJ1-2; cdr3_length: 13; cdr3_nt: TGTGCCAGCAGCGATCAGGGATTCTATGGCTACACCTTC; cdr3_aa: CASSDQGFYGYTF
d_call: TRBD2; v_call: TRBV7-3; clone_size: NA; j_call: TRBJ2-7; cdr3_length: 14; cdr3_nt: TGTGCCAGCAGCCCGGGACTAACTACCTACGAGCAGTACTTC; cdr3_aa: CASSPGLTTYEQYF
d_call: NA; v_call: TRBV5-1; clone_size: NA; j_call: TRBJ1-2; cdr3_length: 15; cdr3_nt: TGCGCCAGCAGCTTTACAGGCTCGAATAACTATGGCTACACCTTC; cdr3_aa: CASSFTGSNNYGYTF